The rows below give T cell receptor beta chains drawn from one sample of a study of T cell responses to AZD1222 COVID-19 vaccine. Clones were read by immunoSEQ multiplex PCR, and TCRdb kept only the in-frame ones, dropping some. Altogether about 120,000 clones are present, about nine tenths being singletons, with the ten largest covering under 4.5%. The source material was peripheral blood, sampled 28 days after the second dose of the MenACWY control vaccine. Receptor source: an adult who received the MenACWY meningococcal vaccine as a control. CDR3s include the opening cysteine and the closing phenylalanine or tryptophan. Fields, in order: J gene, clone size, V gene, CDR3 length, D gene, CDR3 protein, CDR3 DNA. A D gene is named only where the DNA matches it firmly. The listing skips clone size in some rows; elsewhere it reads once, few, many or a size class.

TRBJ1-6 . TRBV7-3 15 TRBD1 CASSLNRGGRSPLHF TGTGCCAGCAGCCTGAACAGGGGAGGCCGTTCACCCCTCCACTTT
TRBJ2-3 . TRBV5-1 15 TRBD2 CASSLSAGVTDTQYF TGCGCCAGCAGCTTGTCAGCGGGAGTAACAGATACGCAGTATTTT
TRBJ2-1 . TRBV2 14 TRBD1 CASSEGQGADEQFF TGTGCCAGCAGTGAGGGGCAGGGGGCCGATGAGCAGTTCTTC
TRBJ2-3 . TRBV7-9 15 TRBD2 CASSLVLAGVSAQYF TGTGCCAGCAGCTTAGTCCTAGCGGGAGTTTCTGCGCAGTATTTT
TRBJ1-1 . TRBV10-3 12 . CAISAVAGGSFF .
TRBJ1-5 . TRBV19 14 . CASSIRGRAQPQHF TGTGCCAGTAGTATAAGGGGGAGGGCGCAGCCCCAGCATTTT
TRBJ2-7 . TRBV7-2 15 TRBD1 CASRLRTGGSYEQYF TGTGCCAGCAGACTTAGGACAGGGGGGAGTTACGAGCAGTACTTC
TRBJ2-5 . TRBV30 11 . CAWSVVETQYF TGTGCCTGGAGTGTCGTAGAGACCCAGTACTTC
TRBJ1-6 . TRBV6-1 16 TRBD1 CASSDGTGVYSSPLHF TGTGCCAGCAGTGATGGGACAGGGGTCTATTCTTCACCCCTCCACTTT
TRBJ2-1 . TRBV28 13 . CASKRTNYNEQFF TGTGCCAGTAAGCGGACTAACTACAATGAGCAGTTCTTC
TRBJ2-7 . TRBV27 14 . CASSLSHTSYEQYF TGTGCCAGCAGTTTAAGTCACACCTCCTACGAGCAGTACTTC
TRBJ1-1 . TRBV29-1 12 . CSVGQGETEAFF TGCAGCGTCGGTCAGGGAGAAACTGAAGCTTTCTTT
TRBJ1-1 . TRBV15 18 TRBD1 CATSRDMRTGGVNAEAFF TGTGCCACCAGCAGAGATATGAGGACAGGGGGGGTCAACGCTGAAGCTTTCTTT
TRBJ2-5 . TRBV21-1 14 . CASSNPGRQETQYF TGTGCCAGCAGCAACCCCGGACGCCAAGAGACCCAGTACTTC
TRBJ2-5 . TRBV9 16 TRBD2 CASSVGLAGVQETQYF TGTGCCAGCAGCGTAGGGCTAGCGGGAGTTCAAGAGACCCAGTACTTC
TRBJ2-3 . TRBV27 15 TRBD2 CASSTPGLSTDTQYF TGTGCCAGCAGTACCCCGGGACTAAGCACAGATACGCAGTATTTT
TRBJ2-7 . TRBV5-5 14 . CASSLVVISYEQYF TGTGCCAGCAGCTTGGTTGTAATCTCCTACGAGCAGTACTTC
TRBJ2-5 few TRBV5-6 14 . CASSPRHIPETQYF TGTGCCAGCAGCCCTCGACACATCCCTGAGACCCAGTACTTC
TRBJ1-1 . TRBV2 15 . CASSEASGGNTEAFF TGTGCCAGCAGTGAAGCGAGTGGGGGAAACACTGAAGCTTTCTTT
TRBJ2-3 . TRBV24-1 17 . CATSEPRHLASTDTQYF TGTGCCACCAGTGAGCCCCGCCATCTAGCCAGCACAGATACGCAGTATTTT
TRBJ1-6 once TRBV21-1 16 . CASSNRHSYYNSPLHF TGTGCCAGCAGCAATAGGCACTCTTACTATAATTCACCCCTCCACTTT
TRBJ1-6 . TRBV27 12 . CASGIYNSPLHF TGTGCCAGCGGAATCTATAATTCACCCCTCCACTTT
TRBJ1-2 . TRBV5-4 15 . CASSPGAGPHYGYTF TGTGCCAGCAGCCCCGGGGCCGGGCCCCACTATGGCTACACCTTC
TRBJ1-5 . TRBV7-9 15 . CASSLGDYSNQPQHF TGTGCCAGCAGCCTAGGGGATTATAGCAATCAGCCCCAGCATTTT
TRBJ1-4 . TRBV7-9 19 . CASSFNRFPGSLLSEKLFF TGTGCCAGCAGCTTTAACAGGTTCCCCGGGTCACTACTGAGTGAAAAACTGTTTTTT
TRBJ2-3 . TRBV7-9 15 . CASSSLGGSTDTQYF TGTGCCAGCAGCTCCCTAGGGGGGAGCACAGATACGCAGTATTTT
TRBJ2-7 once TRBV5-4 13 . CASSLTQGSEQYF TGTGCCAGCAGCCTTACACAGGGTAGCGAGCAGTACTTC
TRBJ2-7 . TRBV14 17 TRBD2 CASSQDMEPSGTYEQYF TGTGCCAGCAGCCAAGATATGGAGCCTAGCGGTACCTACGAGCAGTACTTC
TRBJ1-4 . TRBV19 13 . CATRGTTNEKLFF TGTGCCACCCGCGGCACAACTAATGAAAAACTGTTTTTT
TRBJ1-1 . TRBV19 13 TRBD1 CASRTGLNTEAFF TGTGCCAGTAGGACAGGGTTGAACACTGAAGCTTTCTTT
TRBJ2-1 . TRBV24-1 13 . CATSDSPPDEQFF TGTGCCACCAGTGATTCCCCCCCTGATGAGCAGTTCTTC
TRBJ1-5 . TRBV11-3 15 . CASSLGVAGNQPQHF TGTGCCAGCAGCTTAGGAGTGGCGGGCAATCAGCCCCAGCATTTT
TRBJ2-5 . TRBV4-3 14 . CASSRGTGGETQYF TGCGCCAGCAGCCGTGGTACGGGTGGGGAGACCCAGTACTTC
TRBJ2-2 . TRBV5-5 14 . CASSVNREAGELFF TGTGCCAGCAGCGTAAACAGGGAAGCCGGGGAGCTGTTTTTT
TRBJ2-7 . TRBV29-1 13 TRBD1 CSVEGGTGSEQYF TGCAGCGTCGAGGGGGGGACAGGGAGCGAGCAGTACTTC
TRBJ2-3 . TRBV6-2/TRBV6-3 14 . CASSPAGSTDTQYF TGTGCCAGCAGCCCCGCAGGGAGCACAGATACGCAGTATTTT
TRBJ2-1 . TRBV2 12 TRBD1 CATRRQGTEQFF TGTGCCACCAGAAGACAGGGCACTGAGCAGTTCTTC
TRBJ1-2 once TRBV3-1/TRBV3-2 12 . CASSPLGGGYTF TGTGCCAGCAGCCCCCTCGGTGGTGGCTACACCTTC
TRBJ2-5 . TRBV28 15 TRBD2 CASSLLRGGEETQYF TGTGCCAGCAGTTTATTGCGGGGGGGAGAAGAGACCCAGTACTTC
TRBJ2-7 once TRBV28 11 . CASSGRYEQYF TGTGCCAGCTCAGGACGGTACGAGCAGTACTTC
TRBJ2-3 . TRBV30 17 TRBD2 CAWKVGGGPGLTDTQYF TGTGCCTGGAAAGTTGGGGGAGGGCCGGGTTTGACAGATACGCAGTATTTT
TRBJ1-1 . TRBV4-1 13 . CASSQGTAVKTFF TGCGCCAGCAGCCAAGGGACTGCTGTGAAAACTTTCTTT
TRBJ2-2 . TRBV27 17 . CASSSFLSRVNTGELFF TGTGCCAGCAGTTCATTTTTAAGCAGGGTGAACACCGGGGAGCTGTTTTTT
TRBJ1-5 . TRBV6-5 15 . CASRSQGAGNQPQHF TGTGCCAGCAGGTCCCAGGGAGCGGGCAATCAGCCCCAGCATTTT
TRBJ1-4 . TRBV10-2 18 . CASSEKVGGGAYNEKLFF TGCGCCAGCAGTGAAAAAGTAGGAGGGGGTGCCTATAATGAAAAACTGTTTTTT
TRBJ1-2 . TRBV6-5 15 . CASSPPEGRVYGYTF TGTGCCAGCAGTCCCCCAGAGGGAAGGGTTTATGGCTACACCTTC
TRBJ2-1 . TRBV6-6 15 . CASSYIGRLYNEQFF TGTGCCAGCAGTTACATCGGACGGCTCTACAATGAGCAGTTCTTC
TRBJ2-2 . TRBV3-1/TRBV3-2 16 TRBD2 CASSPGLAGYTGELFF TGTGCCAGCAGCCCAGGGCTAGCGGGGTACACCGGGGAGCTGTTTTTT
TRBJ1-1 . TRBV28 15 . CASSLIGPQNTEAFF TGTGCCAGCAGTTTAATCGGGCCCCAGAACACTGAAGCTTTCTTT
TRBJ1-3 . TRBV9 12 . CASSVGGNTIYF TGTGCCAGCAGCGTAGGTGGAAACACCATATATTTT
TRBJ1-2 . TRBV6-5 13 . CASSYEQGSGYTF TGTGCCAGCAGTTACGAACAGGGATCTGGCTACACCTTC
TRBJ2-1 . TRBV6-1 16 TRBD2 CASSDTGLAGINEQFF TGTGCCAGCAGTGACACGGGACTAGCGGGCATTAATGAGCAGTTCTTC